The 15 T cell receptor beta chains in this list originate from one sample, sequenced in a study of T cells in Graves' hyperthyroidism and ophthalmopathy. The CDR3 regions of TCR beta were amplified from RNA transcripts. Carried out on the TCR CDR3, a first-round RT-PCR used the HTBI primer set. TCRdb redid the calling of the multiplex PCR reads with MiXCR, one entry per CDR3 protein. The sample shows nearly 600,000 distinct CDR3 sequences, about 14% of them seen only once. The material sequenced was blood. These receptors came from a woman younger than 45 with Graves' hyperthyroidism that later progressed to Graves' ophthalmopathy.

There are many counts of this clonotype. The rearrangement joins TRBV20-1 to TRBJ1-5; D gene uncertain. With 3 bases removed from V and 6 bases from J, the gap between germline ends came to 12 bases. CDR1 DFQATT and CDR2 SNEGSKA come from the germline V gene (reference sequence). The CDR3 covers 13 residues. CDR3 sequence (DNA): TGCAGTGCTAGTTGGGTTTCGGGTCAGCCCCAGCATTTT. This encodes CSASWVSGQPQHF.

This clonotype was counted ten times or more. The chain has TRBV6-5 and TRBJ2-2; 9 positions agree with TRBD1. The CDR3 extends over 18 amino acids. CDR1 and CDR2 from the germline V gene are MNHEY and SVGAGI. V lost 2 bases and J lost 3; bases outside the gene matches: 10. The CDR3 here is CASSYEVVGTGYTGELFF. The CDR3 DNA sequence: TGTGCCAGCAGTTACGAGGTCGTCGGGACAGGGTACACCGGGGAGCTGTTTTTT.

This clonotype was seen more than once but under ten times. The chain has TRBV4-1 and TRBJ1-2; no clear D gene. Trimming stripped 6 bases from V and 0 bases from J, with 11 bases between. The germline CDR1 and CDR2 sequences are MGHRA and YSYEKL. This CDR3 comprises 14 residues. CDR3 in amino acids: CASSQTATNYGYTF. CDR3 DNA: TGCGCCAGCAGTCAGACTGCGACTAACTATGGCTACACCTTC.

This clonotype was seen ten or more times. The chain recombines TRBV20-1 with TRBJ1-1; 8 bases map to TRBD1. The V segment lost 5 bases and the J segment 4 bases; nucleotides outside the gene matches: 12. CDR3 length: 15 residues. Looked up from germline, CDR1 is DFQATT and CDR2 is SNEGSKA (reference sequence). In DNA, the CDR3 is TGCAGTGCTTATCTAGGACAGGGTGTAGGCACTGAAGCTTTCTTT. It is translated as CSAYLGQGVGTEAFF.

This clonotype was counted many times. This rearrangement joins TRBV6-1 to TRBJ1-6; TRBD1 might be the D (6 bases). The germline V gene encodes CDR1 MNHNS and CDR2 SASEGT. The length of the CDR3 is 17 residues. V gave up 5 bases and J gave up 3 bases, with 17 bases separating them. Here the CDR3 reads CASSSVSPDSYNSPLHF. The CDR3 nucleotides read TGTGCCAGCAGTTCCGTATCCCCGGACAGCTATAATTCACCCCTCCACTTT.

This clonotype was seen many times. V usage is TRBV28 and J usage is TRBJ1-1; tentatively, D is TRBD1 (5 bases). The CDR3 runs 16 residues. Germline V gene sequence: CDR1 MDHEN, CDR2 SYDVKM. V was shortened by 3 bases and J by 4 bases, with 18 bases between the two germline ends. The CDR3: CASSFFQGLPSTEAFF. CDR3 bases: TGTGCCAGCAGTTTCTTCCAGGGACTCCCGAGCACTGAAGCTTTCTTT.

This clonotype has a count of ten or more. The chain combines TRBV2 with TRBJ1-4; D remains ambiguous. Germline V gives CDR1 SNHLY, CDR2 FYNNEI. V was shortened by 4 bases and J by 7 bases, with 10 bases between the two germline ends. This CDR3 is 13 amino acids long. CDR3 DNA sequence: TGTGCCAGCAGTGGGGAGGCTGGTGAAAAACTGTTTTTT. This codes for CASSGEAGEKLFF.

This clonotype was detected ten times or more. The chain has TRBV30 and TRBJ1-1, with 7 bases aligning to TRBD1. The germline V gene has CDR1 GTSNPN and CDR2 SVGIG (reference sequence). V lost 3 bases and J lost 2; bases outside the gene matches: 9. The CDR3 has 15 amino acids. This CDR3 is CAWRTSDRDNTEAFF. CDR3 sequence (DNA): TGTGCCTGGAGAACGTCCGACAGGGATAACACTGAAGCTTTCTTT.

This clonotype has at least ten counts. The V and J genes are TRBV2 and TRBJ2-2, with TRBD2 matching over 13 bases. With 4 bases clipped from V and 2 bases from J, the junction kept 1 base outside the gene matches. Germline loops: CDR1 SNHLY, CDR2 FYNNEI. This CDR3 is built from 16 residues. The CDR3 nucleotides read TGTGCCAGCAGTGGGACTAGCGGGAGAAACACCGGGGAGCTGTTTTTT. Protein sequence: CASSGTSGRNTGELFF.

In its sample, this clonotype was seen a few times. The chain links TRBV19 to TRBJ2-5, with D perhaps matching TRBD2 (5 bases). Per the germline V gene, CDR1 is LNHDA and CDR2 is SQIVND (reference sequence). The CDR3 contains 13 residues. The V and J ends lost 3 bases and 5 bases respectively, with 10 bases between them. This chain's CDR3 is CASSMDSGETQYF. DNA of the CDR3: TGTGCCAGTAGTATGGATTCGGGGGAGACCCAGTACTTC.

The chain has TRBV10-3 and TRBJ2-5, with 12 bases that match TRBD2. This CDR3 region has 15 residues. Germline CDR1 reads ENHRY; CDR2 reads SYGVKD. After removal of 10 bases from V and 4 bases from J, the junction contained 10 bases not matched to a gene. CDR3 loop: CATAGLAGGRETQYF. In nucleotides, the CDR3 is TGTGCCACCGCCGGGCTAGCGGGAGGGCGAGAGACCCAGTACTTC.

This clonotype has a count of ten or more. This chain joins TRBV6-1 and TRBJ1-1, with D maybe TRBD1 (5 bases). The germline V and J ends were trimmed by 2 bases and 5 bases, with 9 bases remaining between them. Germline assignment: CDR1 MNHNS and CDR2 SASEGT. This CDR3 contains 13 residues. The CDR3 DNA follows: TGTGCCAGCAGTGAATGGGGGGTTACTGAAGCTTTCTTT. Amino acid sequence: CASSEWGVTEAFF.

The gene calls are TRBV19 and TRBJ2-5; the match to TRBD2 covers 7 bases. The CDR3 spans 15 residues. V was clipped by 4 bases and J by 2 bases; unmatched bases: 7. Germline V gives CDR1 LNHDA, CDR2 SQIVND (reference sequence). CDR3 in amino acids: CASSTPLAAQETQYF. DNA for the CDR3: TGTGCCAGTAGTACCCCTCTAGCGGCACAAGAGACCCAGTACTTC. Full variable domain (rest looked up from reference TRBV19 and TRBJ2-5): DGGITQSPKYLFRKEGQNVTLSCEQNLNHDAMYWYRQDPGQGLRLIYYSQIVNDFQKGDIAEGYSVSREKKESFPLTVTSAQKNPTAFYLCASSTPLAAQETQYFGPGTRLLVL.

A remark on this clonotype: Just one base apart from a much larger clone, this may be a read error. The V call is TRBV3-1, the J call TRBJ1-2; D call uncertain. The germline gives CDR1 LGHDT, CDR2 YNNKEL (reference sequence). CDR3 size: 13 residues. Trimming pared 4 bases from V and 5 bases from J, leaving 11 bases between. CDR3 sequence (DNA): TGTGCCAGCAGCCGAGAAGCACCTTATGGCTACACCTTC. Its translation: CASSREAPYGYTF. The variable domain in full, with the rest retrieved from reference TRBV3-1 and TRBJ1-2, is DTAVSQTPKYLVTQMGNDKSIKCEQNLGHDTMYWYKQDSKKFLKIMFSYNNKELIINETVPNRFSPKSPDKAHLNLHINSLELGDSAVYFCASSREAPYGYTFGSGTRLTVV.

The chain links TRBV30 to TRBJ1-6, with D possibly TRBD1 on 5 matching bases. Germline CDR1 and CDR2: GTSNPN and SVGIG (reference sequence). This CDR3 comprises 15 residues. The V and J ends lost 2 bases and 10 bases respectively, with 18 bases between them. The CDR3 is CAWSIPGWRDSPLHF. The CDR3 nucleotides read TGTGCCTGGAGTATCCCAGGGTGGAGGGACTCACCCCTCCACTTT.